The TCR beta chain described here comes from a study of neurological immune-mediated disorders. Study-wide points: Sharing of CDR3 amino acid sequences among expanded clones across subjects was absent, suggesting private repertoires in all groups.

This clonotype was counted ten times or more. Its target is unknown. This CDR3 spans 15 amino acids. V was shortened by 4 bases and J by 5 bases, with 18 bases between the two germline ends. CDR1 and CDR2 (germline): SGDLS, YYNGEE. TCRdb called the 5' RACE reads again in MiXCR, with one record for every CDR3 protein. The table has 70,000 to 90,000 distinct CDR3 sequences, about 5% seen once. Time point in this sample: longitudinal time-point 2. This sequence joins TRBV9 and TRBJ2-5; maybe TRBD2 (7 bases). This receptor was identified in a woman aged 60 to 75 with multiple sclerosis. Sequencing was carried out using PBMCs. The CDR3 region is CASSLTAGAGETQYF. The DNA of the CDR3 is TGTGCCAGCAGCCTGACGGCGGGGGCTGGGGAGACCCAGTACTTC.